This paragraph covers one T cell receptor (beta chain) sequence. Its matching antigen is unknown. All of the isolated RNA was reverse transcribed, so expressed TCRB transcripts were sequenced. Data came from immunoSEQ multiplex PCR; TCRdb stores just in-frame clones and leaves some out. The table has hundreds of thousands of clones, 13% seen once; the top ten hold approximately 0.022%. The CDR3 spans 15 residues. CDR1 and CDR2 from the germline V gene are MGHRA and YSYEKL. Unmatched junction bases numbered 4, after V lost 3 bases and J lost 5 bases. The data were obtained in a study of beta chain features in type 1 diabetes. General study findings and limits: Moderately but significantly shorter TCRB CDR3s were found in Type 1 diabetes patients in all four CD4+ subsets.

Every single donor gave one heparinised blood draw, and these averaged about 100 mL. This TCR was recovered from a man between 18 and 29 years old with type 1 diabetes. J is TRBJ1-6 and V is TRBV4-1; TRBD1 agrees at 7 bases. The source material was naive CD4+ T cells from blood. CDR3 amino acids: CASSHPDRDNSPLHF. The CDR3 DNA follows: TGCGCCAGCAGCCATCCCGACAGGGATAATTCACCCCTCCACTTT.